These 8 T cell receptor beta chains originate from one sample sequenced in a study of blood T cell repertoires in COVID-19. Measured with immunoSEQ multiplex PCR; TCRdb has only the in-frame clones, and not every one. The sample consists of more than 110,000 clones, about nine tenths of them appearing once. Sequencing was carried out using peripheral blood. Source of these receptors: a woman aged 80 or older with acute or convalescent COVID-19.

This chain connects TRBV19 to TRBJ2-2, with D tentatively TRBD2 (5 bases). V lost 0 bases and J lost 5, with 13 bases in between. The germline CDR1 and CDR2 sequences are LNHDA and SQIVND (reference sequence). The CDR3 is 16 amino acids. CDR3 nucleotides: TGTGCCAGTAGTATAGACGGGGAGTTGCGGACCGGGGAGCTGTTTTTT. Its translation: CASSIDGELRTGELFF.

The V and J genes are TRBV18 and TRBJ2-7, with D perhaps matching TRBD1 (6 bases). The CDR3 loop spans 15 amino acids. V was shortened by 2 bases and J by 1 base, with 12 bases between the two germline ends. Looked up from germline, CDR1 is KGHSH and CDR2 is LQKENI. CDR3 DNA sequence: TGTGCCAGCTCACCAACAGGGTCACTTTCCTACGAGCAGTACTTC. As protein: CASSPTGSLSYEQYF.

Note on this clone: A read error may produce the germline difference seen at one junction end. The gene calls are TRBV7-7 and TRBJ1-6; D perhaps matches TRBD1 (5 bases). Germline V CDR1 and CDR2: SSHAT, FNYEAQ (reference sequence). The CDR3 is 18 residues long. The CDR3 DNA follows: TGTGCTAGCAGTGGATATAGTGGGGCGGTAACGGGTAATTCACCCCTCCACTTT. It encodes CASSGYSGAVTGNSPLHF.

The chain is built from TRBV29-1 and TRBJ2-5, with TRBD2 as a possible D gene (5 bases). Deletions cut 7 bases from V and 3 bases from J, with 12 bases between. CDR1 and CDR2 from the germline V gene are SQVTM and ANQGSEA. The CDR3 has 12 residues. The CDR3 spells CSGVGIEETQYF. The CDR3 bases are TGCAGCGGGGTCGGGATTGAAGAGACCCAGTACTTC.

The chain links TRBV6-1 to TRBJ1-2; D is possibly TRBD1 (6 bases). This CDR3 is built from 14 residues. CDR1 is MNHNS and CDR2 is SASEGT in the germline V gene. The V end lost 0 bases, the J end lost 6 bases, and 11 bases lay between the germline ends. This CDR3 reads CASSEATRGNGYTF. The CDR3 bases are TGTGCCAGCAGTGAAGCTACCAGGGGAAATGGCTACACCTTC.

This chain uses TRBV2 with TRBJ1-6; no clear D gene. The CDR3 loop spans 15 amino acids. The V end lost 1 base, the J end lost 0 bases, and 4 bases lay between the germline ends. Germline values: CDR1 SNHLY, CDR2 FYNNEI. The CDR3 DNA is TGTGCCAGCAGTGAAGTGAGCTCCTATAATTCACCCCTCCACTTT. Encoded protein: CASSEVSSYNSPLHF.

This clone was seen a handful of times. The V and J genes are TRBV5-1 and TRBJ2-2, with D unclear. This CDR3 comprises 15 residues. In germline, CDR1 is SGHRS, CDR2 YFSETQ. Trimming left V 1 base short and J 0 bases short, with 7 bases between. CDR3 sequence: CASSLTVANTGELFF. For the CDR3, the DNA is TGCGCCAGCAGCTTGACCGTAGCGAACACCGGGGAGCTGTTTTTT.

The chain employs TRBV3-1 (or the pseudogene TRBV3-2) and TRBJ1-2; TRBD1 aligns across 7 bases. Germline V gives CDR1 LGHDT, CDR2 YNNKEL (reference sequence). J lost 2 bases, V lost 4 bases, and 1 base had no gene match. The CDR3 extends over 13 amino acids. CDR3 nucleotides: TGTGCCAGCAGCCCACAGGGGAACTATGGCTACACCTTC. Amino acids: CASSPQGNYGYTF.